A single sample is the source of the 29 T cell receptor beta chains below, sequenced in a study of tumor and adjacent non-tumor tissue in lung cancer (dated by TCRdb to 2016 to 2019). RNA was isolated from bulk unsorted tissue, and RNA quality was assessed with a NanoDrop ND-1000 and an Agilent 2100. The library was generated by multiplex PCR. Sequencing was carried out with an Illumina HiSeq 2500. Following protocols modified from ARM-PCR, the researchers constructed TCRbeta libraries through three rounds of nested PCR with primers (Table S4). TCRdb's own reprocessing of the public reads used fastp at Q25 and MiXCR and kept productive beta chains. Each CDR3 protein gets just one entry, which takes the most common genes and DNA from the rows behind it. This sample lists about 200,000 distinct CDR3 sequences; 71% were detected once. The ten largest clones take up 20% to 25% of the sample. The specimen sequenced was lung tumor tissue. These receptor sequences come from a man aged 55 to 70 with non-small cell lung cancer.

Worth noting for this clonotype: A much bigger clone sits one base away, suggesting this may be a read error. V usage is TRBV20-1 and J usage is TRBJ1-5; D ambiguous. From germline, CDR1 is DFQATT and CDR2 SNEGSKA (reference sequence). The CDR3 is 13 residues long. Trimming pared 3 bases from V and 4 bases from J, leaving 10 bases between. The CDR3 nucleotides read TGCAGTGCTAGTCCGGAGCCGAATCAGCCCCAGCATTTT. Translated: CSASPEPNQPQHF.

This clonotype was seen a single time. The V gene is TRBV12-3 or TRBV12-4, the J gene TRBJ2-2, with TRBD2 matching over 7 bases. This CDR3 spans 18 amino acids. V shed 8 bases and J 8 bases; nucleotides not matched to a gene: 23. The CDR3 sequence: CASGSGLTGVVNNGELFF. The CDR3 region has the DNA TGTGCCAGCGGTTCGGGACTAACGGGAGTAGTAAACAATGGGGAGCTGTTTTTT.

To note about this clonotype: Germline is not matched at one junction end, which may reflect a read error. This chain uses TRBV11-3 with TRBJ2-3; 8 nucleotides agree with TRBD2. The CDR3 totals 16 residues. CDR1 is SGHNT, CDR2 YENEEA, per germline. CDR3 sequence: CASSLVAGGHTDTQYF. The CDR3 DNA reads TGTGCCAGCAGCTTAGTTGCGGGGGGCCACACAGATACACAGTATTTT.

In this sample, this clonotype turned up a few times. Given a much more abundant clone one base away, this may be a read error. The chain links TRBV12-3 or TRBV12-4 to TRBJ1-2; D unresolved. The CDR3 extends over 11 amino acids. The V and J ends lost 7 bases and 7 bases respectively, with 10 bases between them. CDR3 nucleotides: TGTGCCAGCACTGCCCGCGGTGGCTACACCTTC. This translates into CASTARGGYTF.

A note on this clonotype: The CDR3 carries no conserved terminal phenylalanine or tryptophan, so it likely arises from a read error. J is TRBJ1-4 and V is TRBV6-6; 12 bases map to TRBD1. The CDR3 is 16 amino acids. With 8 bases clipped from V and 5 bases from J, the junction kept 9 bases outside the gene matches. Germline values: CDR1 MNHNY, CDR2 SVGAGI (reference sequence). The DNA of the CDR3 is TGTGCCAGCTTGGGACAGGGGGCTTTATCGAATGAAAAACTGTTTTTA. Amino acid sequence: CASLGQGALSNEKLFL.

The chain has TRBV11-3 and TRBJ2-1; TRBD2 aligns across 12 bases. The CDR3 has 18 amino acids. V shed 5 bases and J 0 bases; nucleotides not matched to a gene: 8. CDR1 is SGHNT and CDR2 is YENEEA in the germline V gene. The CDR3 coding sequence is TGTGCCAGCAGCCAGGAACTAGCGGGGGGCCTCTCCTACAATGAGCAGTTCTTC. Translation gives CASSQELAGGLSYNEQFF.

This clonotype has a count of ten or more. The genes are TRBV28 and TRBJ2-5; 8 bases align to TRBD1. CDR3 length equals 15 residues. CDR1 and CDR2 from the germline V gene are MDHEN and SYDVKM. The V gene end was trimmed by 0 bases and the J gene end by 4 bases; junction bases not matched to a gene: 4. The CDR3 DNA reads as TGTGCCAGCAGTTTATGGGACAGGGTGGGAGAGACCCAGTACTTC. Encoded protein: CASSLWDRVGETQYF.

As concerns this clonotype: The conserved phenylalanine or tryptophan normally closing the CDR3 is absent here, so this likely arose from a read error. V and J are TRBV20-1 and TRBJ1-1, with TRBD1 as a possible D gene (5 bases). CDR1 is DFQATT and CDR2 is SNEGSKA in the germline V gene (reference sequence). The CDR3 spans 13 residues. V was cut by 0 bases and J by 11 bases, with 16 bases left in between. The CDR3 here is CSAREAQGIWAFC. CDR3 DNA: TGCAGTGCTAGAGAGGCCCAGGGTATATGGGCTTTCTGT.

The chain joins TRBV9 to TRBJ2-3; D ambiguous. The V gene lost 4 bases and the J gene lost 3 bases, with 9 bases spanning the gap. Germline V gene lookup returns CDR1 SGDLS and CDR2 YYNGEE. The CDR3 spans 13 residues. DNA for the CDR3: TGTGCCAGCAGCAAACAGATTACAGATACGCAGTATTTT. Amino acids: CASSKQITDTQYF.

The table lists this clonotype with many counts. V gene TRBV6-5 combines with J gene TRBJ1-2; D gene unclear. The CDR3 is 15 amino acids. Trimming removed 4 bases from V and 5 bases from J, with 17 bases in between. Germline CDR1 and CDR2: MNHEY and SVGAGI. The CDR3 bases are TGTGCCAGCAGTTCGCCAGAAAGAGGGTTTTATGGCTACACCTTC. It encodes CASSSPERGFYGYTF.

Concerning this clonotype: In this CDR3 the conserved last residue, phenylalanine or tryptophan, is missing, so a read error is likely. Because the CDR3's place on the DNA is in doubt, the DNA is left out and the CDR3 is given as listed by TCRdb. The rearrangement links TRBV11-3 to TRBJ1-3; TRBD1 is the table's D call, not checked against the DNA. Germline-derived CDR1 and CDR2 are SGHNT and YENEEA. The CDR3 is 16 residues long, ends included. The CDR3 reads CASSLDDSFLGNTIYY.

The table lists this clonotype with many counts. This chain joins TRBV20-1 and TRBJ1-2; no reliable D call. The germline V gene has CDR1 DFQATT and CDR2 SNEGSKA (reference sequence). The V end was cut by 1 base, the J end by 1 base, with 10 bases between. The CDR3 is made up of 14 amino acids. The CDR3 protein is CSARAGDVNYGYTF. CDR3 DNA: TGCAGTGCTAGAGCCGGGGATGTTAACTATGGCTACACCTTC.

This CDR3 is CASSYSHVYGYTF. Here the CDR3 DNA reads TGTGCCAGCAGTTACTCTCACGTTTATGGCTACACCTTC. V gene TRBV6-2 or TRBV6-3 combines with J gene TRBJ1-2; D not certain. This CDR3 has 13 amino acids. Germline values: CDR1 MNHEY, CDR2 SVGEGT. V lost 0 bases and J lost 5, with 7 bases in between.

Note on this clonotype: At one of its ends the junction is not consistent with the germline gene, which may arise from a read error. The chain uses TRBV5-1 and TRBJ2-5, with 10 positions matching TRBD1. There are 15 residues in the CDR3. The V gene's germline CDR1 is SGHRS and CDR2 YFSETQ. DNA of the CDR3: TGCGCCAGGAGCTTTGAGGGACAGGGGTGGGAGACCCAGTACTTC. Its translation is CARSFEGQGWETQYF.

In the case of this clonotype: A much bigger clone sits one base away, suggesting this may be a read error. The V and J genes are TRBV20-1 and TRBJ1-3, with D tentatively TRBD1 (5 bases). This CDR3 region has 11 residues. Per germline, CDR1 DFQATT and CDR2 SNEGSKA (reference sequence). The CDR3 sequence is CGGSAGYTIYF. The CDR3 DNA follows: TGCGGGGGTTCGGCTGGATACACCATATATTTT.

The gene calls are TRBV5-1 and TRBJ1-2; 7 bases line up with TRBD1. The CDR3 runs to 14 residues. CDR1 SGHRS and CDR2 YFSETQ come from the germline V gene. V lost 0 bases, J lost 5 bases, and 4 bases stayed unmatched. CDR3 protein: CASSLGQGSYGYTF. The CDR3 bases are TGCGCCAGCAGCTTGGGACAGGGCTCATATGGCTACACCTTC.

The chain combines TRBV6-5 with TRBJ1-2; tentatively, D is TRBD1 (5 bases). Germline CDR1 and CDR2: MNHEY and SVGAGI. V gave up 7 bases and J gave up 3 bases, with 18 bases separating them. The CDR3 sequence is 15 residues long. Here the CDR3 reads CASNWTGGPDYGYTF. Here the CDR3 DNA reads TGTGCCAGCAATTGGACCGGGGGTCCCGACTATGGCTACACCTTC.

This clonotype came up once. The chain uses TRBV28 and TRBJ1-1; tentative D call: TRBD1 (5 bases). CDR3 length equals 16 residues. In germline, CDR1 is MDHEN, CDR2 SYDVKM. Trimming shortened V by 9 bases and J by 1 base, and 21 bases separated the two germline ends. The CDR3: CASSPSGLGGNTEAFF. CDR3 DNA: TGTGCCAGTAGTCCATCGGGTCTGGGGGGGAACACTGAAGCTTTCTTT.

Regarding this clonotype: Its ends do not fully match the called genes, so a read error is possible. The chain is built from TRBV10-2 and TRBJ2-2, with D perhaps TRBD1 or TRBD2 (6 bases each). This CDR3 has 18 amino acids. Germline V lookup: CDR1 WSHSY, CDR2 SAAADI. The CDR3 DNA reads TGCGCCACCAGTGAGCCCGTTGGGGGGCGGGAGAACACCGGGGAGCTGTTTTTT. Amino acid sequence: CATSEPVGGRENTGELFF.

Remarks on this clonotype: One end of the junction varies from germline; a read error may be responsible. V gene TRBV11-1 combines with J gene TRBJ1-4; D is ambiguous. Germline V gene data show CDR1 as SGHAT and CDR2 as FQDESV (reference sequence). The CDR3 consists of 15 residues. CDR3 sequence reads: CAGSPRRDASEELFF. The CDR3 DNA follows: TGTGCCGGCAGCCCTCGCCGGGATGCGTCTGAAGAACTGTTTTTT.

A word on this clonotype: One end of the junction fails to match germline, which may point to a read error. V is TRBV7-9 and J is TRBJ1-6; 11 positions match TRBD1. Germline V lookup: CDR1 SEHNR, CDR2 FQNEAQ (reference sequence). The CDR3 consists of 19 residues. Here the CDR3 reads CASSLALRHGQGAYPPPHF. Here the CDR3 DNA reads TGTGCCAGCAGCTTAGCCCTTCGCCATGGACAGGGGGCGTATCCACCCCCCCACTTT.

The chain links TRBV6-1 to TRBJ1-2, with TRBD1 identical over 8 bases. The J segment lost 2 bases and the V segment lost 8 bases, leaving 13 bases of the junction unmatched. The CDR3 is 16 residues long. In germline, CDR1 is MNHNS, CDR2 SASEGT. CDR3 amino acids: CASAFGTGGLNYGYTF. The CDR3 DNA sequence: TGTGCCAGCGCGTTCGGGACAGGTGGTTTAAACTATGGCTACACCTTC.

This clonotype was recorded only once. The chain combines TRBV20-1 with TRBJ2-3; 8 bases align to TRBD2. The CDR3 sequence is 15 residues long. V lost 0 bases, J lost 7 bases, and 9 bases stayed unmatched. Germline V lookup: CDR1 DFQATT, CDR2 SNEGSKA (reference sequence). The CDR3 here is CSARDSGGAQHTQYF. In nucleotides, the CDR3 is TGCAGTGCTAGAGATTCGGGGGGGGCTCAGCATACGCAGTATTTT.

The chain links TRBV6-2 or TRBV6-3 to TRBJ1-2; D call uncertain. The germline V gene has CDR1 MNHEY and CDR2 SVGEGT. CDR3 length: 14 amino acids. The CDR3 sequence is CVSSYAPGNYGYTF. As DNA, the CDR3 is TGTGTCAGTAGTTACGCCCCAGGAAACTATGGCTACACCTTC.

As for this clonotype: The junction and the germline gene differ at one end; a read error may be behind it. The chain uses TRBV28 and TRBJ1-1; D may be TRBD1 (5 bases). The germline CDR1 and CDR2 sequences are MDHEN and SYDVKM. The CDR3 runs to 13 residues. CDR3 nucleotides: TGTGCTAGCAGCGGACATATGAACACTGAAGCTTTCTTT. Translation: CASSGHMNTEAFF.

V usage is TRBV28 and J usage is TRBJ2-1; D gene ambiguous. Trimming cost V 5 bases and J 9 bases, with 14 bases left between them. Germline V lookup: CDR1 MDHEN, CDR2 SYDVKM. This CDR3 spans 13 amino acids. The CDR3 bases are TGTGCCAGCAGTAGAGACCTCATATCTGAGCAGTTCTTC. This sequence encodes CASSRDLISEQFF.

As to this clonotype: Since a much larger clone is just one base distant, this may be a read error. CDR3 sequence: CTSSPRTGRGTDTQYF. CDR3 DNA: TGTACCAGCAGCCCAAGGACAGGGAGAGGCACAGATACGCAGTATTTT. The chain combines TRBV7-9 with TRBJ2-3; 8 bases map to TRBD1. CDR1 is SEHNR, CDR2 FQNEAQ, per germline (reference sequence). The CDR3 length is 16 residues.

A few counts support this clonotype. CDR3 in amino acids: CASSSLGTGGEQYF. The CDR3 region has the DNA TGCGCCAGCAGCTCCCTAGGGACAGGGGGCGAGCAGTACTTC. This chain links TRBV4-1 with TRBJ2-7, with TRBD1 identical over 11 bases. Trimming took 5 bases from V and 6 from J; bases not matched to a gene: 6. The CDR3 sequence is 14 residues long. The germline V gene has CDR1 MGHRA and CDR2 YSYEKL.

The genes are TRBV5-1 and TRBJ1-2; a weak D match, TRBD1 (5 bases). Trimming removed 0 bases at V and 5 bases at J, with 17 bases between. CDR3 length: 16 amino acids. CDR1 and CDR2 from the germline V gene are SGHRS and YFSETQ. The CDR3 reads CASSLARQGGSYGYTF. The CDR3 nucleotides are TGCGCCAGCAGCTTGGCCCGGCAGGGAGGAAGTTATGGCTACACCTTC.